Listed below are T cell receptor beta chains from one sample, sequenced in a study of blood T cell repertoires in COVID-19. Generated by immunoSEQ multiplex PCR, the TCRdb table keeps only in-frame clones and is missing some. The table has about 200,000 clones, about 80% seen once. Sequencing was performed on peripheral blood. These receptors all stem from a human donor with acute or convalescent COVID-19. The donor label of this sample is uncertain. The CDR3 runs from the conserved cysteine through the conserved F or W. D genes are given only for firm matches. A clone size is listed for some rows: how often the clone was seen (once, few, many), or a class if it is expanded.

>TRBV5-1|TRBD1|TRBJ1-1|NA
TGCGCCAGCAGCTTGCAACCAGGGGGCACTGAAGCTTTCTTT
CASSLQPGGTEAFF
>TRBV9|NA|TRBJ2-1|NA
TGTGCCAGCAGCGTAGCTGGAGGGCCTGGTAATGAGCAGTTCTTC
CASSVAGGPGNEQFF
>TRBV2|TRBD2|TRBJ2-1|NA
TGTGCCAGCAGTTTAGCGGGTTACAATGAGCAGTTCTTC
CASSLAGYNEQFF
>TRBV5-4|TRBD2|TRBJ2-3|NA
TGTGCCAGCAGCTTGGGACTAGCGGGAGGGGCCGATACGCAGTATTTT
CASSLGLAGGADTQYF
>TRBV12-3/TRBV12-4|NA|TRBJ1-3|once
TGTGCCAGCAGTGCGGGTTCTGGAAACACCATATATTTT
CASSAGSGNTIYF
>TRBV2|TRBD1|TRBJ1-3|NA
TGTGCCAGCAGTGAACAGGGGGTTTTATCAGGAAACACCATATATTTT
CASSEQGVLSGNTIYF
>TRBV7-2|TRBD1|TRBJ1-2|NA
TGTGCCAGCAGCTTACAGGGGGACCGACCAAGTGGCTACACCTTC
CASSLQGDRPSGYTF
>TRBV6-5|TRBD1|TRBJ1-2|NA
TGTGCCAGCGGGTTACAGGGGGCCGGAAATGGCTACACCTTC
CASGLQGAGNGYTF
>TRBV9|TRBD2|TRBJ2-3|few
TGTGCCAGCAGCGTAAGGACGGATAGTGGACTAGCGACCACAGATACGCAGTATTTT
CASSVRTDSGLATTDTQYF
>TRBV10-3|TRBD2|TRBJ2-3|NA
TGTGCCACAAGCGGGACGACAGATACGCAGTATTTT
CATSGTTDTQYF
>TRBV29-1|NA|TRBJ1-4|few
TGCAGCGTTGAAGTCAGGGATGGAGAAAAACTGTTTTTT
CSVEVRDGEKLFF
>TRBV29-1|TRBD1|TRBJ1-6|NA
TGCAGCGTCGGACAGGATAATTCACCCCTCCACTTT
CSVGQDNSPLHF
>TRBV30|TRBD2|TRBJ2-2|NA
TGTGCCTGGAGAGGACTAGCGGGAGGTACCGGGGAGCTGTTTTTT
CAWRGLAGGTGELFF
>TRBV7-6|NA|TRBJ2-7|NA
TGTGCCAGCAGCTTAGAGACAGCCATAAAACCCTACGAGCAGTACTTC
CASSLETAIKPYEQYF
>TRBV7-8|NA|TRBJ1-5|NA
TGTGCCAGCAGTAGGGAACGGACAATTAATCAGCCCCAGCATTTT
CASSRERTINQPQHF
>TRBV28|TRBD2|TRBJ2-3|NA
TGTGCCAGCAGTTTACTAGCGGGAGTTCTGGGCACAGATACGCAGTATTTT
CASSLLAGVLGTDTQYF
>TRBV6-5|TRBD1|TRBJ2-5|once
TGTGCCAGCAGCCTTATGACAGGGATGAGAGAGACCCAGTACTTC
CASSLMTGMRETQYF
>TRBV9|NA|TRBJ1-5|few
TGTGCCAGCAGCGTCCGAGGCAATCAGCCCCAGCATTTT
CASSVRGNQPQHF
>TRBV7-9|TRBD1|TRBJ2-1|NA
TGTGCCAGCAGCTTAGGACAGGGGAGGAACAATGAGCAGTTCTTC
CASSLGQGRNNEQFF
>TRBV9|TRBD2|TRBJ2-3|once
TGTGCCAGCAGCCCCCCGCGGGAGTGGGTGACAGATACGCAGTATTTT
CASSPPREWVTDTQYF
>TRBV12-3/TRBV12-4|TRBD1|TRBJ1-5|NA
TGTGCCAGCAGGACAGGGGTTCAGCCCCAGCATTTT
CASRTGVQPQHF
>TRBV29-1|NA|TRBJ1-1|NA
TGCAGCGTTGGGGGTTATGGAGGAGGTAGCACTGAAGCTTTCTTT
CSVGGYGGGSTEAFF
>TRBV18|TRBD1|TRBJ2-1|NA
TGTGCCAGCTCACCTAACAGGGGTGATGAGCAGTTCTTC
CASSPNRGDEQFF
>TRBV24-1|NA|TRBJ1-1|few
TGTGCCACCAGTGATTCAGCGGCAGGGGTCACTGAAGCTTTCTTT
CATSDSAAGVTEAFF
>TRBV27|NA|TRBJ1-5|NA
TGTGCCAGCAGTCCTAGGTTATGGGAGGGGGTGAAGGGCAATCAGCCCCAGCATTTT
CASSPRLWEGVKGNQPQHF
>TRBV4-2|NA|TRBJ2-7|NA
TGTGCCAGCAGTGTTAGCGGCACCTCCTACGAGCAGTACTTC
CASSVSGTSYEQYF
>TRBV19|TRBD1|TRBJ1-2|NA
TGTGCCAGTAGTATAGATCGGAGGACAGGGAAGGGCTATGGCTACACCTTC
CASSIDRRTGKGYGYTF
>TRBV5-4|NA|TRBJ2-5|NA
TGTGCCAGCAGCGCAAAACAGGCTTACCAAGAGACCCAGTACTTC
CASSAKQAYQETQYF
>TRBV5-1|NA|TRBJ1-2|NA
TGCGCCAGCAGCTTGGGGAGCCTTGATGGCTACACCTTC
CASSLGSLDGYTF
>TRBV11-2|TRBD2|TRBJ2-3|once
TGTGCCAGCAGCTTAGTCGGGACTAGTACAGATACGCAGTATTTT
CASSLVGTSTDTQYF
>TRBV13|NA|TRBJ1-3|NA
TGTGCCAGCAGGCCGGGGGGGGCTGGAAACACCATATATTTT
CASRPGGAGNTIYF
>TRBV11-3|NA|TRBJ2-2|NA
TGTGCCAGCAGCTTAGTTTCAGGGGGAGGCACCGGGGAGCTGTTTTTT
CASSLVSGGGTGELFF
>TRBV2|NA|TRBJ2-7|NA
TGTGCCAGCAGTGTTGCTCGGGGAACCTACGAGCAGTACTTC
CASSVARGTYEQYF
>TRBV5-1|NA|TRBJ1-2|NA
TGCGCCAGCAGCCCCGGACAGACAAACTATGGCTACACCTTC
CASSPGQTNYGYTF
>TRBV18|TRBD2|TRBJ2-7|once
TGTGCCAGCTCACCGGCCGGGCGGGCGGGAGCTGCCGAGCAGTACTTC
CASSPAGRAGAAEQYF
>TRBV6-6|TRBD1|TRBJ1-2|NA
TGTGCCAGCACCCAGGGGGGATATGGCTACACCTTC
CASTQGGYGYTF
>TRBV7-9|NA|TRBJ2-7|NA
TGTGCCAGCAGCTTAGGAGGGTGGGATCCCTACGAGCAGTACTTC
CASSLGGWDPYEQYF
>TRBV24-1|TRBD1|TRBJ2-5|NA
TGTGCCACCAGTGATAGACAGGGTCGTGGTGAGACCCAGTACTTC
CATSDRQGRGETQYF
>TRBV29-1|NA|TRBJ1-1|NA
TGCAGCGTAGAAAGGGGCAGCCTGAACACTGAAGCTTTCTTT
CSVERGSLNTEAFF
>TRBV12-3/TRBV12-4|NA|TRBJ1-1|NA
TGTGCCAGCAGTTTTAGTATAAGAGTTGAAGCTTTCTTT
CASSFSIRVEAFF
>TRBV10-3|NA|TRBJ1-1|NA
TGTGCCATCCGTCAGGCAGGGCGAACTGAAGCTTTCTTT
CAIRQAGRTEAFF
>TRBV5-4|NA|TRBJ1-1|NA
TGTGCCAGCAGCTTGGCCAGGGAACGGAACACTGAAGCTTTCTTT
CASSLARERNTEAFF
>TRBV19|TRBD1|TRBJ2-7|NA
TGTGCCAGTAGTAGACCGGGACAGGGGGCGGGCGAGCAGTACTTC
CASSRPGQGAGEQYF
>TRBV29-1|TRBD1|TRBJ1-1|NA
TGCAGCTTTTCCTCAGGGGGTGACACTGAAGCTTTCTTT
CSFSSGGDTEAFF